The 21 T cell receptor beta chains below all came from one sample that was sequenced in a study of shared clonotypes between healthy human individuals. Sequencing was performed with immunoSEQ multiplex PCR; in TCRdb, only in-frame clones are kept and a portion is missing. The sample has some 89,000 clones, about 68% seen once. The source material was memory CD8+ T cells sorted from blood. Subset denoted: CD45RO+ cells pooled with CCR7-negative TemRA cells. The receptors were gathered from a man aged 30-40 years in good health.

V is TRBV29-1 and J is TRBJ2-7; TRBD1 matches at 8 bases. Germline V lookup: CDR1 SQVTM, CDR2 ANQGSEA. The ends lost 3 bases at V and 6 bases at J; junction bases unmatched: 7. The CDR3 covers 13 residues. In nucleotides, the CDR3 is TGCAGCGTTGAGATGACAGGGGAATCCGAGCAGTACTTC. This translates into CSVEMTGESEQYF.

Here the CDR3 reads CASSLSATHTDTQYF. The CDR3 DNA reads as TGCGCCAGCAGCTTGTCTGCTACCCACACAGATACGCAGTATTTT. The J gene is TRBJ2-3, the V gene TRBV5-1; no definite D call. The CDR3 sequence is 15 residues long. V was cut by 1 base and J by 2 bases, with 11 bases left in between. The germline V gene has CDR1 SGHRS and CDR2 YFSETQ.

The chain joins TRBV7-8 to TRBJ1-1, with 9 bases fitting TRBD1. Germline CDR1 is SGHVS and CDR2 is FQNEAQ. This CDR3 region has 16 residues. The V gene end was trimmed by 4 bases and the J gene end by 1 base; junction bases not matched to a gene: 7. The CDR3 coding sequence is TGTGCCAGCAGCTCTGGACAGGGGAGTAAGAACACTGAAGCTTTCTTT. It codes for CASSSGQGSKNTEAFF.

The DNA of the CDR3 is TGTGCCAGCAGTCAACCCAGGGGAACACACACAGATACGCAGTATTTT. Protein sequence: CASSQPRGTHTDTQYF. The gene calls are TRBV25-1 and TRBJ2-3, with D perhaps matching TRBD1 (6 bases). From germline, CDR1 is MGHDK and CDR2 SYGVNS. Trimming removed 5 bases at V and 2 bases at J, with 17 bases between. CDR3 length: 16 residues.

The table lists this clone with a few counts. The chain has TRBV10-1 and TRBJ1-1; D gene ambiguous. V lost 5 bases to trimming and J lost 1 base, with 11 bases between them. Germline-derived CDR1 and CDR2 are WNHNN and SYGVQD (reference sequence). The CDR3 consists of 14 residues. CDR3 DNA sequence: TGCGCCAGCAGTCAATCTGGGAAGAACACTGAAGCTTTCTTT. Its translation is CASSQSGKNTEAFF.

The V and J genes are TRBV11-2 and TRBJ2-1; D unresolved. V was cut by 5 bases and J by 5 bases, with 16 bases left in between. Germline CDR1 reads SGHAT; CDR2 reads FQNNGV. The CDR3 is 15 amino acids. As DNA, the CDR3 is TGTGCCAGCAGCCCGGAGTTCCTGGGAAACAATGAGCAGTTCTTC. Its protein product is CASSPEFLGNNEQFF.

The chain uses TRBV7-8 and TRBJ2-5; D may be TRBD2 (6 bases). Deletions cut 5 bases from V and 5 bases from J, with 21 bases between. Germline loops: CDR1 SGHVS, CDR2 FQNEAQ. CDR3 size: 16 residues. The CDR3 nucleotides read TGTGCCAGCAGCCCTTCATCCGGGACTCTCCAGGAGACCCAGTACTTC. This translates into CASSPSSGTLQETQYF.

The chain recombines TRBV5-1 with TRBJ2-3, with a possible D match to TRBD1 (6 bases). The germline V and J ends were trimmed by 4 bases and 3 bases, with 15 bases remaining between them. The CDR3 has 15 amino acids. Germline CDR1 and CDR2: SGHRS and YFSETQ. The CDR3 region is CASSLQGPRTDTQYF. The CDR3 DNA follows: TGCGCCAGCAGCCTCCAGGGGCCCCGTACAGATACGCAGTATTTT.

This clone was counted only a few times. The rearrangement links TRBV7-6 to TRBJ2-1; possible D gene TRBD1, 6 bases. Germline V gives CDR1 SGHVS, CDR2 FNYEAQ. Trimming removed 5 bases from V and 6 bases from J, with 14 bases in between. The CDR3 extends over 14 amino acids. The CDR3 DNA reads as TGTGCCAGCAGCCACTCGGACAGCCCCAATGAGCAGTTCTTC. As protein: CASSHSDSPNEQFF.

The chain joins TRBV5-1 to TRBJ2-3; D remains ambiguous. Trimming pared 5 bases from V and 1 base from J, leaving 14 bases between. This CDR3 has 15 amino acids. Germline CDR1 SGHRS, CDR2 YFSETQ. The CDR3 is CASRPSPYGTDTQYF. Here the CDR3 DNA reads TGCGCCAGCAGGCCATCCCCCTACGGCACAGATACGCAGTATTTT. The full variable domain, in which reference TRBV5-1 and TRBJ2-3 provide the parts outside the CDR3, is KAGVTQTPRYLIKTRGQQVTLSCSPISGHRSVSWYQQTPGQGLQFLFEYFSETQRNKGNFPGRFSGRQFSNSRSEMNVSTLELGDSALYLCASRPSPYGTDTQYFGPGTRLTVL.

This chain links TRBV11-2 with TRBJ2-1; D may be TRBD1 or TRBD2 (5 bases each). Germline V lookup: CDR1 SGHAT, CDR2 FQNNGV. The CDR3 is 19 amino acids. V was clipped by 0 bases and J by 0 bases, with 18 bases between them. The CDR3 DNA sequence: TGTGCCAGCAGCTTAGATACATTAGGGGAGACGCGCTCCTACAATGAGCAGTTCTTC. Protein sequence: CASSLDTLGETRSYNEQFF.

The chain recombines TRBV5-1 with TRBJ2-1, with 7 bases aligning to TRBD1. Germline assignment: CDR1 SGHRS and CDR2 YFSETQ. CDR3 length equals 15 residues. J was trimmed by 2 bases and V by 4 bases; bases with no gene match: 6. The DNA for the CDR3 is TGCGCCAGCAGCCCGGGACAGTTAACCTACAATGAGCAGTTCTTC. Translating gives CASSPGQLTYNEQFF.

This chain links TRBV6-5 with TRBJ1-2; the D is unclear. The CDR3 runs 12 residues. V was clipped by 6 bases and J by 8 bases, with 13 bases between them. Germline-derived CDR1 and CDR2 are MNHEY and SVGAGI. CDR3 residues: CASRAFDRGYTF. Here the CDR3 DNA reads TGTGCCAGCAGGGCCTTCGATAGGGGCTACACCTTC.

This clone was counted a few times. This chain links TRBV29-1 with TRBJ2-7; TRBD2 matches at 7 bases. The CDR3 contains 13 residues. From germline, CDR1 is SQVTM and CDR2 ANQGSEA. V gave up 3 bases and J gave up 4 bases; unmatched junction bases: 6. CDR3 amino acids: CSVDGGSRYEQYF. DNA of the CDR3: TGCAGCGTTGATGGCGGGAGTAGGTACGAGCAGTACTTC.

CDR3: CSVEEGQGETQYF. In nucleotides, the CDR3 is TGCAGCGTTGAAGAGGGACAGGGGGAGACCCAGTACTTC. The chain joins TRBV29-1 to TRBJ2-5, with TRBD1 matching over 10 bases. The V gene's germline CDR1 is SQVTM and CDR2 ANQGSEA. Unmatched junction bases numbered 0, after V lost 0 bases and J lost 5 bases. This CDR3 is built from 13 residues. Full variable domain (remainder filled in from reference TRBV29-1 and TRBJ2-5): SAVISQKPSRDICQRGTSLTIQCQVDSQVTMMFWYRQQPGQSLTLIATANQGSEATYESGFVIDKFPISRPNLTFSTLTVSNMSPEDSSIYLCSVEEGQGETQYFGPGTRLLVL.

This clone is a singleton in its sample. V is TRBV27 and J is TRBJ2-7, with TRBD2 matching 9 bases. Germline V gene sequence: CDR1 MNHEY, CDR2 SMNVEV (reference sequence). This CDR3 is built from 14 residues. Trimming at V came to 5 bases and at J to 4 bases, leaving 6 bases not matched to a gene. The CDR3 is CASSPTSGGYEQYF. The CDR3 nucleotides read TGTGCCAGCAGTCCGACTAGCGGAGGATACGAGCAGTACTTC.

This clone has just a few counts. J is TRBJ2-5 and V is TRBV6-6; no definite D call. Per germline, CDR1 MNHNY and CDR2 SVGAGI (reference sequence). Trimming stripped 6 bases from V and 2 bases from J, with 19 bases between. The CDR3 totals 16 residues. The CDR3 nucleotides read TGTGCCAGCAGCTCCCCCCTCGTTCGCGGTCAAGAGACCCAGTACTTC. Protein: CASSSPLVRGQETQYF.

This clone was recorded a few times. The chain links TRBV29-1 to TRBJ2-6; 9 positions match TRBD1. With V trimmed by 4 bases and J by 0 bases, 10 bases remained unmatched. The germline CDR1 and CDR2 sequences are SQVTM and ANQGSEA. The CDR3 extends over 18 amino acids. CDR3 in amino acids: CSVAFGQGSFSGANVLTF. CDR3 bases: TGCAGCGTTGCTTTTGGACAGGGGTCTTTCTCTGGGGCCAACGTCCTGACTTTC.

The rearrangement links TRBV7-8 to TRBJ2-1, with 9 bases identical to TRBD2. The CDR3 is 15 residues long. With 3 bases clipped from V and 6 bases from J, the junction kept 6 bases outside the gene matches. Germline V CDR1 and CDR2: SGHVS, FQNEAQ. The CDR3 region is CASSFIAGVGNEQFF. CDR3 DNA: TGTGCCAGCAGCTTCATAGCGGGAGTTGGCAATGAGCAGTTCTTC.

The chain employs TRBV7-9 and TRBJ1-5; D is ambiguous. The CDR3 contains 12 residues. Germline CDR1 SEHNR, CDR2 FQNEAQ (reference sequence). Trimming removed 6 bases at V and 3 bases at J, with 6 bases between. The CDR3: CASRFNNQPQHF. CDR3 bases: TGTGCCAGCAGATTCAACAATCAGCCCCAGCATTTT.

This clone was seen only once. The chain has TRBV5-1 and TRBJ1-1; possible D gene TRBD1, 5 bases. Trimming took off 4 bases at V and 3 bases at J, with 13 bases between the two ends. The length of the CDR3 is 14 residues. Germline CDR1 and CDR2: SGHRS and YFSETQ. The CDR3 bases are TGCGCCAGCAGCCCCCGCGGGGGTTACACTGAAGCTTTCTTT. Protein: CASSPRGGYTEAFF.